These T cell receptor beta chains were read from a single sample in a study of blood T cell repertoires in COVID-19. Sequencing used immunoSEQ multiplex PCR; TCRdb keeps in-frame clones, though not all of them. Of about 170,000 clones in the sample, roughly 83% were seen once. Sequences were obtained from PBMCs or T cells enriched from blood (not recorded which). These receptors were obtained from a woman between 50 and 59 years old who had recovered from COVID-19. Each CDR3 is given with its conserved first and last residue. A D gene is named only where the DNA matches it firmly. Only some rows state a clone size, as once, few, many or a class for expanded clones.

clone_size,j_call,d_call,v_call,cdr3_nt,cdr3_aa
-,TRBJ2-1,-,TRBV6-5,TGTGCCAGCAGTCCACAACGGGGGAATGAGCAGTTCTTC,CASSPQRGNEQFF
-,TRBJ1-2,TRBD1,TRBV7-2,TGTGCCAGCAGCTTAAGGACAGGGGCGACGGTTTTGGGTGGCTACACCTTC,CASSLRTGATVLGGYTF
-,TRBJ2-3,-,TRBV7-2,TGTGCCAGCAGCTTAGATGGGACTTTAGATACGCAGTATTTT,CASSLDGTLDTQYF
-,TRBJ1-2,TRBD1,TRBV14,TGTGCCAGCAGCCCAGATTCCGGGACAGTCTATGGCTACACCTTC,CASSPDSGTVYGYTF
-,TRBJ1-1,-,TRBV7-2,TGTGCCAGCAGCCAACGGGGTGGTAGGGCGGCTTTCTTT,CASSQRGGRAAFF
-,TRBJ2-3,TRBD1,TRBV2,TGTGCCAGCAGTGAAGCGCAGGGGGCGTCGGATACGCAGTATTTT,CASSEAQGASDTQYF
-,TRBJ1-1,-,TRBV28,TGTGCCAGCAGCTACCTCACTGAAGCTTTCTTT,CASSYLTEAFF
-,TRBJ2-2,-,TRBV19,TGTGCCAGTAGGGTTCTGATAGGCAGGGGGACTGGCGGGGAGCTGTTTTTT,CASRVLIGRGTGGELFF
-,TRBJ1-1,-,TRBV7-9,TGTGCCAGCAGCTTAGTGCCAGGGATGGGCACTGAAGCTTTCTTT,CASSLVPGMGTEAFF
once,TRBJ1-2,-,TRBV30,TGTGCCTGGCAAGGGACACCTAACTATGGCTACACCTTC,CAWQGTPNYGYTF
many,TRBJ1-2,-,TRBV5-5,TGTGCCAGCAGCTTGATGGCTTATGGCTACACCTTC,CASSLMAYGYTF
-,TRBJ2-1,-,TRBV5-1,TGCGCCAGCAGCTTGCTCCCTGGGGGGAATGAGCAGTTCTTC,CASSLLPGGNEQFF
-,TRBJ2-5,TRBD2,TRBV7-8,TGTGCCAGCAGCTTAGATACCCCTTGGAGCGGGGTTAAAGAGACCCAGTACTTC,CASSLDTPWSGVKETQYF
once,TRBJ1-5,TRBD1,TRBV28,TGTGCCAGCAGCTGGGAAGGAGGGGGCAGGCAGCCCCAGCATTTT,CASSWEGGGRQPQHF
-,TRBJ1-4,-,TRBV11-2,TGTGCCAGCAGCCCGGACATAGCTAATGAAAAACTGTTTTTT,CASSPDIANEKLFF
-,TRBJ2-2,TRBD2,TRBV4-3,TGCGCCAGCAGCCTACTAGCGGGAGAATTTGACGGGGAGCTGTTTTTT,CASSLLAGEFDGELFF
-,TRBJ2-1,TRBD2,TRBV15,TGTGCCACTAAGTTGAGCGGGAGCCGCAATGAGCAGTTCTTC,CATKLSGSRNEQFF
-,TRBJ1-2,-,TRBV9,TGTGCCAGCAGCGACCACGGGGAGAGCTATGGCTACACCTTC,CASSDHGESYGYTF
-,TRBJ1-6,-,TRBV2,TGTGCCAGCAGCCGGGACACCCCCTATAATTCACCCCTCCACTTT,CASSRDTPYNSPLHF
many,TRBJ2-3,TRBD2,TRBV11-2,TGTGCCAGCAGCTTAGTGACTAGCGGGGGCCGAGATACGCAGTATTTT,CASSLVTSGGRDTQYF
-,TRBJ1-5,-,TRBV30,TGTGCCTGGAGTGTGCAGGTTCGGCAGCCCCAGCATTTT,CAWSVQVRQPQHF
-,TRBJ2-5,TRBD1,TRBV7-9,TGTGCCAGCAGCGTGGGACAGGGGGAGACCCAGTACTTC,CASSVGQGETQYF
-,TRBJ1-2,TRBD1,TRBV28,TGTGCCAGCGAAACCGAGGGGGGACAGGGTCGGCGTGGCTACACCTTC,CASETEGGQGRRGYTF
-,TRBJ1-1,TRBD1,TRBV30,TGTGCCTGGAGTTATGGCGGGACAGTCGGGAGCACTGAAGCTTTCTTT,CAWSYGGTVGSTEAFF
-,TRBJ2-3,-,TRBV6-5,TGTGCCAGCAGTTCTACTACAGATACGCAGTATTTT,CASSSTTDTQYF
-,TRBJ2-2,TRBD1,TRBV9,TGTGCCAGCAGCGTAGGCCGGACAGGGATCACCGGGGAGCTGTTTTTT,CASSVGRTGITGELFF
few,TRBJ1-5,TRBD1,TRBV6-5,TGTGCCAGCAGTCCCCGACAGGGTAGACAGCCCCAGCATTTT,CASSPRQGRQPQHF
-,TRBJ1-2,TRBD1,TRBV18,TGTGCCAGCTCAATGGGACAGGAGGCTGGCTACACCTTC,CASSMGQEAGYTF
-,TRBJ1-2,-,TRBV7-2,TGTGCCAGCAGCTTACAGGGGCTTAACTATGGCTACACCTTC,CASSLQGLNYGYTF
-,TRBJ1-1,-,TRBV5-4,TGTGCCAGCAGCTTGGTAGGTCGGGGGAACACTGAAGCTTTCTTT,CASSLVGRGNTEAFF
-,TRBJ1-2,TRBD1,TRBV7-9,TGTGCCAGCAGCGCCGGACAGGGGGCGTCTGGCTACACCTTC,CASSAGQGASGYTF
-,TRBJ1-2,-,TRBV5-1,TGCGCCAGCAGCTTTGACAGAAACTATGGCTACACCTTC,CASSFDRNYGYTF
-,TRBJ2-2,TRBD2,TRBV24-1,TGTGCCACCAGTGGAAATTCGGGAGGGCGAGGCGCCGGGGAGCTGTTTTTT,CATSGNSGGRGAGELFF
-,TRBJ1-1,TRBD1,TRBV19,TGTGCCAGTAGTGTAAACAGGGGCACTGAAGCTTTCTTT,CASSVNRGTEAFF
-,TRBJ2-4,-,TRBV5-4,TGTGCCAGCAGCTTGGGGCGGGCGGCCGTCCCGGGGAACATTCAGTACTTC,CASSLGRAAVPGNIQYF
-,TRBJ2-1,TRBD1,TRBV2,TGTGCCAGCAGTGGCCCCGGGACAGGGGCCGCGAAATCCTACAATGAGCAGTTCTTC,CASSGPGTGAAKSYNEQFF
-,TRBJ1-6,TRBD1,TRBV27,TGTGCCAGCAGTTTATGGGGACAGGGTTATTCACCCCTCCACTTT,CASSLWGQGYSPLHF
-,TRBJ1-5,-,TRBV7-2,TGTGCCAGCAGCGCCAGGGAAGGACAGCCCCAGCATTTT,CASSAREGQPQHF
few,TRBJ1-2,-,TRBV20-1,TGCACCCCCTTACAGGACTATGGCTACACCTTC,CTPLQDYGYTF
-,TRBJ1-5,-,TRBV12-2,TGTGCAAGTCGCCCCCCTAAAGGCGGGACAGGAATTTTTTGTCAGCCCCAGCATTTT,CASRPPKGGTGIFCQPQHF